This TCR beta chain was observed in a study of blood T cell repertoires in COVID-19. Across the whole study: Samples came from the United States, Italy and Spain, spanning acute and convalescent COVID-19. T cells, B-cell-depleted T cells, or PBMCs supplied cDNA or gDNA.

V shed 2 bases and J shed 6 bases, with 12 bases lying between them. The CDR3 extends over 14 amino acids. From germline, CDR1 is SGHDT and CDR2 YYEEEE. In the authors' methods: Nucleated cell counts were estimated from reference gene primer amplification. Produced via immunoSEQ multiplex PCR; TCRdb's table is partial and in-frame only. D and trimming come from the DNA, and the V and J calls and clone size come from that table. The table lists about 64,000 clones, approximately 91% of them singletons. The TCR was taken from a human donor in a cohort sampled during active COVID-19. This chain joins TRBV5-6 and TRBJ2-4; perhaps TRBD1 as D (6 bases). The specimen was peripheral blood. CDR3 DNA sequence: TGTGCCAGCAGCTTTCTGGGGGCCGGAAACATTCAGTACTTC. Translation gives CASSFLGAGNIQYF.